This TCR beta chain was sequenced during a study of cytomegalovirus exposure and HLA in healthy donors. PCR involved 60 Vbeta and 13 Jbeta primers. TCRdb's table, derived via immunoSEQ multiplex PCR, lists solely in-frame clones and lacks some. The data contain some 120,000 clones, 74% of them singletons. Germline V gene data show CDR1 as ENHRY and CDR2 as SYGVKD. This CDR3 spans 13 amino acids. V was clipped by 6 bases and J by 7 bases; unmatched bases: 1. Input material: PBMCs. The clonotype was recovered from a woman between 50 and 59 years old in good health and CMV-seropositive. The chain has TRBV10-3 and TRBJ1-6, with TRBD1 matching 9 bases. CDR3 coding DNA: TGTGCCATCAGGGGGACAGGGAATTCACCCCTCCACTTT. Translation: CAIRGTGNSPLHF.